This TCR beta chain was obtained from a study of cytomegalovirus exposure and HLA in healthy donors (TCRdb year 2017). Regarding the research as a whole: According to a later analysis, the 120 or so validation repertoires were produced on the same platform as the 700 or so repertoires of the first cohort. The study aimed to test whether signatures of past pathogen exposure could be identified by cataloging public T cell receptors. A separate validation cohort of over a hundred different subjects was used in addition to the approximately 700-subject first cohort. High-throughput TCR immunosequencing, statistical association of individual TCRs with disease status, and machine learning were combined to predict cytomegalovirus infection status.

Germline trimming: 5 bases from V, 2 bases from J; junction bases outside gene matches: 6. Spanning cysteine to phenylalanine, the CDR3 consists of 16 amino acids. The entry retains the CDR3 DNA only, 48 bases that are in frame from base 1. CDR1 and CDR2, per the germline V gene, are SNHLY and FYNNEI. The method behind the library was the immunoSEQ multiplex PCR assay. The authors processed their data as follows. A statistical classification framework was built for diagnosing cytomegalovirus status from the catalog of TCR beta chain sequences. TCRdb re-hosts the immuneACCESS table, in-frame sequences only. Its copies lack some clones; in the studies checked, an unresolved V gene accounts for under half of them, and the cause for the rest is not known. The V and J calls and clone size were taken over from that table, and D and trimming were inferred from the DNA. The sample records 55,000 to 70,000 clones, 80% to 95% of which are singletons. Together, the top ten hold approximately 5.3% of the sample.

The donors belonged to the validation cohort of 120 subjects, which was separate from the roughly 680-subject first cohort. Points the paper makes about the study in general: In a later analysis, TCRs clustered in the first cohort were found to also tend to co-occur in the roughly 130 validation repertoires, with 90% to 95% of cluster scores above 0. In vitro tests confirmed that three of the cytomegalovirus-associated TCR beta chains recognize cytomegalovirus antigens. Most TCR sequences were observed very rarely across donors, whereas some public TCRs were present in many individuals. The authors suggested that the approach could potentially be generalized to other disease states and immunological phenotypes. A later analysis lacked HLA typing for the validation cohort, so it scored co-occurrence in that cohort across all 110 or so repertoires. The study gave a list of about 170 TCR beta chains associated with cytomegalovirus. The classifier was reported to diagnose cytomegalovirus status with high specificity and sensitivity in both the original cohort and the validation cohort.

This clone was detected only once. No antigen is known for it. No base quality values were provided; no much bigger clone lies one nucleotide off. The receptor was isolated from a man aged 18 to 30 in good health and CMV-seropositive. Input material: PBMCs. The rearranged chain carries TRBV2 and TRBJ2-2; 9 nucleotides in the junction match TRBD2. The DNA reads TGTGCCAGCAGTTTAGCGGGAGAGGGTAACACCGGGGAGCTGTTTTTT. Its translation reads: CASSLAGEGNTGELFF.